This T cell receptor beta chain stems from a study of T cell responses to AZD1222 COVID-19 vaccine. Trimming pared 4 bases from V and 2 bases from J, leaving 4 bases between. Germline assignment: CDR1 DFQATT and CDR2 SNEGSKA (reference sequence). This CDR3 has 11 residues. The data were produced by immunoSEQ multiplex PCR, yet TCRdb's version contains in-frame clones alone and is incomplete. This repertoire shows about 140,000 clones, around 88% found once; its top ten account for 3% to 4.5%. Concerning this clone: This specimen includes other DNA sequences encoding the same CDR3.

The chain links TRBV20-1 to TRBJ2-3; D is unclear. The source is an adult in good health. Sequencing used peripheral blood, obtained on day 0 of AZD1222 vaccination. The CDR3 coding sequence is TGCAGTGCTACCCTCACAGATACGCAGTATTTT. It yields the protein CSATLTDTQYF.